The clone carrying this TCR beta chain was recorded at least ten times. Its cognate antigen is unknown. A single record per CDR3 protein comes from TCRdb applying MiXCR to the reads. The data hold 650,000 to 850,000 distinct CDR3 sequences, with almost 30% observed a single time. These data belong to a study of T cell repertoires in cytomegalovirus infection. Study summary: Both recently identified HLA-C-restricted and well-studied HLA-B-restricted CMV epitopes were used in the study. Public TCR beta signature analysis indicated the presence of both CMV infection and matching HLA type.

Notes on the study in general: Cumulative public TCR beta family frequency identified CMV carriers with the relevant HLA. HLA-C-restricted CMV-specific TCR beta clonotypes prevailed in the ex vivo response.

This CDR3 contains 13 residues. V lost 3 bases and J lost 1, with 7 bases in between. This receptor was obtained from a human donor in good health (CMV status not recorded). Some clones in this sample may be carry-over from other donors' samples. The source was cultured CD8+ T cells from PBMCs, collected from culture after CMV antigen stimulation. The chain carries TRBV12-3 or TRBV12-4 and TRBJ2-7, with unresolved D. The CDR3 sequence is CASSFGGSYEQYV. CDR3 DNA: TGTGCCAGCAGTTTCGGTGGGTCCTACGAGCAGTACGTC.